This paragraph reports one T cell receptor (beta chain). The antigen remains unidentified. The sample originates from a study of regulatory T cells in long-lasting Graves disease. Study summary: Persistent Graves' disease required over 5 years of antithyroid drugs and positive TSH receptor antibodies.

Library construction for TCR beta used iRepertoire HTBI primers and Arm-PCR of CDR3 regions. TCRdb processed the multiplex PCR reads anew with MiXCR; each CDR3 protein has one entry. The sample holds about 300,000 distinct CDR3 sequences; roughly a fifth are singletons and the top ten take more than 55%. CDR1 is ENHRY, CDR2 SYGVKD, per germline. Trimming pared 0 bases from V and 3 bases from J, leaving 12 bases between. The length of the CDR3 is 15 residues. The study, taken as a whole, reports: Those with persistent disease had in common more public clonotypes (approximately 2,500) than new patients (approximately 1,000). Sample size was small, which may have lowered accuracy.

The time point: persistent/refractory GD, antithyroid drugs over 5 years with positive TRAb. RNA isolated from PBMCs was used to make the TCR library. Patients came from an endocrinology department in Xi'an, China. The receptor was derived from a female donor with Graves disease. The chain links TRBV10-3 to TRBJ2-7, with D possibly TRBD1 on 6 matching bases. Sample: peripheral blood mononuclear cells (PBMCs), taken when the disease was refractory, from a patient treated with antithyroid drugs. The CDR3 protein is CAISESGGPVYEQYF. The CDR3, as DNA: TGTGCCATCAGTGAGTCAGGGGGTCCGGTCTACGAGCAGTACTTC.